This T cell receptor (beta chain) was sequenced in a study of blood T cell repertoires in COVID-19. Study as a whole: Samples taken during acute and convalescent COVID-19 were collected in the United States, Italy and Spain. Nucleic acid was either cDNA or gDNA, and it came from T cells, B-cell-depleted T cells, or PBMCs.

This CDR3 contains 12 residues. As originally analysed: Amplifying reference gene primers gave estimates of nucleated cell counts. Assay: immunoSEQ multiplex PCR; the TCRdb copy retains only in-frame clones and omits some. Clone size and V and J calls were adopted from that table, with D and trimming inferred from the DNA. The sample carries fewer than 120,000 clones, roughly 82% recorded once. The TCR sequence derives from a woman aged 55-69 years with acute or convalescent COVID-19. This chain connects TRBV21-1 to TRBJ2-1; the table names TRBD2, a call not compared with the DNA. TRBV21-1 is a known pseudogene. The specimen sequenced was peripheral blood. CDR3 residues: CASPSGRGTGFF. The DNA of the CDR3 is TGTGCCAGCCCCTCTGGGCGGGGCACCGGGTTCTTC.